Sequencing of this T cell receptor (beta chain) was carried out in a study of CD8 T cells in Susac syndrome. When the RNA was reverse transcribed, random hexamers were used with an input of roughly 0.45 to 1 ug. TCR beta CDR3 was amplified by immunoSEQ multiplex PCR. This amplification extended across 54 Vbeta and 13 Jbeta segments. TCRdb called the immunoSEQ multiplex PCR reads again in MiXCR, with one record for every CDR3 protein. The sample has around 300,000 distinct CDR3 sequences, roughly nine tenths seen once. CDR3 length equals 16 residues. Germline-derived CDR1 and CDR2 are SEHNR and FQNEAQ (reference sequence). The ends lost 5 bases at V and 6 bases at J; junction bases unmatched: 13.

The chain has TRBV7-9 and TRBJ2-1; 7 bases map to TRBD1. Sequencing was performed on CD4+ T cells from PBMCs. The sequence derives from a human donor with multiple sclerosis. Here the CDR3 reads CASSPRTGSIGNEQFF. The CDR3 region has the DNA TGTGCCAGCAGCCCCAGGACAGGAAGTATTGGCAATGAGCAGTTCTTC.